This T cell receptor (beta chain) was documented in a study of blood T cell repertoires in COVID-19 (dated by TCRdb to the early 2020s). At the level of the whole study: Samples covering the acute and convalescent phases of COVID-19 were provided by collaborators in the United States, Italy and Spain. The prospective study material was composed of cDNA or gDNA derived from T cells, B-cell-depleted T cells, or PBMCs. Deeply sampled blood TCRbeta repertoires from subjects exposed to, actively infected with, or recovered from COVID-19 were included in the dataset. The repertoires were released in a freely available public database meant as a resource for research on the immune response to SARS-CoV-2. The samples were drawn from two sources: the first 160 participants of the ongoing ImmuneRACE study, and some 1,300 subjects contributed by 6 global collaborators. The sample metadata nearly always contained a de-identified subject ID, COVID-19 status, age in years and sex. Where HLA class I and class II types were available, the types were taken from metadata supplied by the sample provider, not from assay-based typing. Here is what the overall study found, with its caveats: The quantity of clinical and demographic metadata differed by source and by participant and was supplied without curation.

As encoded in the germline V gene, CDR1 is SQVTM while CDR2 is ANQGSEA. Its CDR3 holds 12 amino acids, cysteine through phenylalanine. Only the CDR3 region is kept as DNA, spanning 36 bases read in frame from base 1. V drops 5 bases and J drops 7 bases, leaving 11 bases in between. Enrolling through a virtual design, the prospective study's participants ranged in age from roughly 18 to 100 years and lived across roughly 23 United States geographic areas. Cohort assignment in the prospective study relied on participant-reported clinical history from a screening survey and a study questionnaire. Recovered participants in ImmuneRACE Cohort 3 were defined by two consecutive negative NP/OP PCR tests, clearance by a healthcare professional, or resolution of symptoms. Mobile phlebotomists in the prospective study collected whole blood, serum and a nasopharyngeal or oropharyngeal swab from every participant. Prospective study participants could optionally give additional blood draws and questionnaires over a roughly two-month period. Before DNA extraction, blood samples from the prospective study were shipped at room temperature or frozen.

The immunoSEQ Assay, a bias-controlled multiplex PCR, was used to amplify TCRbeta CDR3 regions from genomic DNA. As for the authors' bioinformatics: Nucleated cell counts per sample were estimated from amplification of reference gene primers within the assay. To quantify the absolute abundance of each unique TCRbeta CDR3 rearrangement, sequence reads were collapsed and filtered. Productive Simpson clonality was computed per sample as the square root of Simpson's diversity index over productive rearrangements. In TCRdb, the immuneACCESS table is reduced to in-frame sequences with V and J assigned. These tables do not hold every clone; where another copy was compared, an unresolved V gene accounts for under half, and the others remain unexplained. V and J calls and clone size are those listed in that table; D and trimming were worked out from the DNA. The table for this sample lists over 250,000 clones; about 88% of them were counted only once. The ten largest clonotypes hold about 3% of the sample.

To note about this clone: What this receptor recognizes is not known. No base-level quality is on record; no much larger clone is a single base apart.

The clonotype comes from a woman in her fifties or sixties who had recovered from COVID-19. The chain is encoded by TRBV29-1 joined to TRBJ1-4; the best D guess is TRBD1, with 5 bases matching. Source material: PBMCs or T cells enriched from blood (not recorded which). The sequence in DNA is TGCAGCGTTCAGGGCCGCAGTGAAAAACTGTTTTTT. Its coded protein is CSVQGRSEKLFF. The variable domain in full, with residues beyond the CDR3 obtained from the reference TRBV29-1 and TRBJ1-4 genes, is SAVISQKPSRDICQRGTSLTIQCQVDSQVTMMFWYRQQPGQSLTLIATANQGSEATYESGFVIDKFPISRPNLTFSTLTVSNMSPEDSSIYLCSVQGRSEKLFFGSGTQLSVL.